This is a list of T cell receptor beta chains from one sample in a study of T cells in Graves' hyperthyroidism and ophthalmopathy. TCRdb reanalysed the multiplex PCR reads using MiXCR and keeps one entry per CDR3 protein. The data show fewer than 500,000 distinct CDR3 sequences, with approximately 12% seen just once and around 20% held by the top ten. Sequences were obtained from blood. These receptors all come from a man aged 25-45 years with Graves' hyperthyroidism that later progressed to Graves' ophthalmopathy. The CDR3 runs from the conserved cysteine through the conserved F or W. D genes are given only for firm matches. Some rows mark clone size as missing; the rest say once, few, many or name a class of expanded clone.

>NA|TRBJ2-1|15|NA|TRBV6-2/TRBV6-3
TGTGCCAGCAGTAGTCAACGGGGGAGAATCAATGAGCAGTTCTTC
CASSSQRGRINEQFF
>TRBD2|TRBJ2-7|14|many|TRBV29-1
TGCAGCGTTGATCTAGCGGGAGGTAACTCCGAGCAGTACTTC
CSVDLAGGNSEQYF
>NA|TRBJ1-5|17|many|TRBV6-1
TGTGCCAGCAGTGACCCTTGGGGGGGGGCGTCTCAACAGCCCCAGCATTTT
CASSDPWGGASQQPQHF
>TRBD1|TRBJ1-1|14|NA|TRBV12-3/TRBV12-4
TGTGCCAGCAGTCCCACAGGGGTGAACACTAAAGCTTTCTTT
CASSPTGVNTKAFF
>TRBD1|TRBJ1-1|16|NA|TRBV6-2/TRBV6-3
TGTGCCAGCAGTTACTGGGCGACAGGGGGCGGGTCTGAAGCTTTCTTT
CASSYWATGGGSEAFF
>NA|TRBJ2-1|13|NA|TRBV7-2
TGTGCCAGCAGCATAGGACACAACAATGAGCAGTTCTTC
CASSIGHNNEQFF
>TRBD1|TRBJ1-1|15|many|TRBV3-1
TGTGCCAGCAGCCCAAGGGACAGGGGGAACACTGAAGCTTTCTTT
CASSPRDRGNTEAFF
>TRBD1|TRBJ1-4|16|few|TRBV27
TGTGCCAGCAGTCCCCTCCACAGGGGACCTAATGAAAAACTGCTTTTT
CASSPLHRGPNEKLLF
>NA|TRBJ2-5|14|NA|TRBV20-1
TGCAGTGCTAGAGTCTCAGTGGGCGCTGAGACCCAGTACTTC
CSARVSVGAETQYF
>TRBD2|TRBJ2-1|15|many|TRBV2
TGTGCCAGCAGTGACAGTGGAGCTAGCGGGGGGGCCTCGTTCTTC
CASSDSGASGGASFF
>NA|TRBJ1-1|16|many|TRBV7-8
TGTGCCAGCAGCTTAGCTTCGGGGGGGAAGCAGACTGAAGCTTTCTTT
CASSLASGGKQTEAFF
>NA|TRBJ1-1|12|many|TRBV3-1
TGTGCCAGCAGCCAAGCTGCCCGGAGGGCTTTCTTT
CASSQAARRAFF
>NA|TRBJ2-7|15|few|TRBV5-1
TGCGCCAGCAGCTTGGAGGGATCCCCCCTAGAGGAGCAGTACTTC
CASSLEGSPLEEQYF
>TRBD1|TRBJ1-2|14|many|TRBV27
TGTGCCAGCAGGAGGACAGGGGCCAACTATGGCTACACCTTC
CASRRTGANYGYTF
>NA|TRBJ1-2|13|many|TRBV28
TGTGCCAGCAGTTTCCGGGGTGGCTATGGCTACACCTTC
CASSFRGGYGYTF
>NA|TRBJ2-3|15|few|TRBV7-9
TGTGCCAGCAGCTTAACAGCTTATAGCACAGATACGCAGTATTTT
CASSLTAYSTDTQYF
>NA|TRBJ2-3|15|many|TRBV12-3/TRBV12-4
TGTGCCAGCACCGATGGGCGGGGGCGCACAGATACGCAGTATTTT
CASTDGRGRTDTQYF
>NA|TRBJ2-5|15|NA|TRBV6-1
TGTGCCAGCAGTGGGAACAGGGTGGGACAAGAGACCCAGTACTTC
CASSGNRVGQETQYF
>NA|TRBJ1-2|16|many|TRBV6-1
TGTGCCAGCAGTAGCGGCTCCACACGAGAAGGGTATGGCTACACCTTC
CASSSGSTREGYGYTF
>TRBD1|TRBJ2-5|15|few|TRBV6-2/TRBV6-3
TGTGCCAGCAGTTACTCGGGACAGATCCTTGGGGCCCAGTACTTC
CASSYSGQILGAQYF
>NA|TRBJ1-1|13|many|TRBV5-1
TGCGCCAGCAGCAAACGGGGGGGCACTGAAGCTTTCTTT
CASSKRGGTEAFF